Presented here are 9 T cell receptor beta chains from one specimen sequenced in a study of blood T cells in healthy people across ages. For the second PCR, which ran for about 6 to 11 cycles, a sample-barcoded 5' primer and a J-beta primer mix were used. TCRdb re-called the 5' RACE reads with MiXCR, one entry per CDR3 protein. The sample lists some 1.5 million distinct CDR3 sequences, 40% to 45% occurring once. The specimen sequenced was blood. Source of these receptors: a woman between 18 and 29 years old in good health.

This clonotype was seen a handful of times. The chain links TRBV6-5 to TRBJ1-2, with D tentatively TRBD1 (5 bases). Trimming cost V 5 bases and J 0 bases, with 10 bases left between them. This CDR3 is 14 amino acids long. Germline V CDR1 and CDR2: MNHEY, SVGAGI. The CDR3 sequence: CASSGGLANYGYTF. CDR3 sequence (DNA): TGTGCCAGCAGTGGGGGACTGGCTAACTATGGCTACACCTTC.

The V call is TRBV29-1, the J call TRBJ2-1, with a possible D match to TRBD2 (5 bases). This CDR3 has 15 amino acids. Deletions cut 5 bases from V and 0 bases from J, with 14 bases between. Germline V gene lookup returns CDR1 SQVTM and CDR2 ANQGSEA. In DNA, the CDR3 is TGCAGCGTTTTTTATTGGGAGAGCTCCTACAATGAGCAGTTCTTC. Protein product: CSVFYWESSYNEQFF.

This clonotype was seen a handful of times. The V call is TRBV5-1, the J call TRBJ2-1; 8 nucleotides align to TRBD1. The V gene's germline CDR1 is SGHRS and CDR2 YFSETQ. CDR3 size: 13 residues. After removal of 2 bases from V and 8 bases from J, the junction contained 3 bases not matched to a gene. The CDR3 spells CASSLQGGDEQFF. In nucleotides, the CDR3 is TGCGCCAGCAGCTTACAGGGGGGCGATGAGCAGTTCTTC. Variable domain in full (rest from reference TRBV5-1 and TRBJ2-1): KAGVTQTPRYLIKTRGQQVTLSCSPISGHRSVSWYQQTPGQGLQFLFEYFSETQRNKGNFPGRFSGRQFSNSRSEMNVSTLELGDSALYLCASSLQGGDEQFFGPGTRLTVL.

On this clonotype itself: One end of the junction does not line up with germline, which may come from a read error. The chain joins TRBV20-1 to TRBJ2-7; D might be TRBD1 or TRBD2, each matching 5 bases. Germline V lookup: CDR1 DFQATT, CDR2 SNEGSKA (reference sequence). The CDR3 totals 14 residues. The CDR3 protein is CSARATGPPYGQYF. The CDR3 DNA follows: TGCAGTGCTAGAGCCACGGGACCCCCCTACGGGCAGTACTTC.

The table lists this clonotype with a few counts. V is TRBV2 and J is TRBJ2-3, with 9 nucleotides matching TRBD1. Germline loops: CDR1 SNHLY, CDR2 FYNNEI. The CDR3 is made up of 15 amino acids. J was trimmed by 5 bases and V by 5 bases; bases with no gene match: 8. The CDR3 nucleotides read TGTGCCAGCAGTCAGGACAGGGGCCGCAAAGATACGCAGTATTTT. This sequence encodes CASSQDRGRKDTQYF.

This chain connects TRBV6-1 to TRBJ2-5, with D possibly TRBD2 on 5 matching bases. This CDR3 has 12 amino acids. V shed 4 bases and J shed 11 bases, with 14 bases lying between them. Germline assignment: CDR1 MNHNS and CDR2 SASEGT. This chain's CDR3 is CASSAGINEQYF. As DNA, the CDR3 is TGTGCCAGCAGTGCCGGGATCAATGAGCAGTACTTC.

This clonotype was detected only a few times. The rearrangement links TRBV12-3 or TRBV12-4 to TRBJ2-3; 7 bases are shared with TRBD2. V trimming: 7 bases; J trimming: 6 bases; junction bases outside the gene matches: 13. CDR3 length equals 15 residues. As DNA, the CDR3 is TGTGCCAGCATAGGGGACTACTGGGGCGCGGATACGCAGTATTTT. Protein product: CASIGDYWGADTQYF.

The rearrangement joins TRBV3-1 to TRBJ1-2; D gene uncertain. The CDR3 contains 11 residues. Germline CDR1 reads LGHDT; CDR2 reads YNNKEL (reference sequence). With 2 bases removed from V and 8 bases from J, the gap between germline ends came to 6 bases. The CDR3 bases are TGTGCCAGCAGCCAAAGTACCGGCTACACCTTC. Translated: CASSQSTGYTF.

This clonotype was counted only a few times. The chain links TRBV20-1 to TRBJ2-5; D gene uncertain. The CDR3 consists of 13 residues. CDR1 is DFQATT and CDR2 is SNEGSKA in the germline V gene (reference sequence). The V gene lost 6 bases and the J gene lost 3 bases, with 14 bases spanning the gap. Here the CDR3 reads CSARPGIEETQYF. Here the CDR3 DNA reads TGCAGTGCACGACCCGGTATCGAAGAGACCCAGTACTTC.